This T cell receptor (beta chain) was documented in a study of T cells in women clearing cervical HPV infection. Across the study: Controls gave blood once infection was undetectable; cases at lesion identification. Study-wide results and caveats: Cases carried less TRBV6-7 than controls: roughly 0.12% versus 0.17%.

Profiled with immunoSEQ multiplex PCR; TCRdb holds only in-frame clones, not every one. The specimen's table records tens of thousands of clones. The germline V gene has CDR1 WSHSY and CDR2 SAAADI. J gave up 0 bases and V 6 bases, and 4 bases lay outside the gene matches. The CDR3 sequence is 14 residues long. Details on this clone: Its specificity is not known. Coverage ceases 3 residues before the CDR3 finishes, and the germline J gene fills in the end.

The sequence was obtained from a woman between 18 and 70 years old with a cervical HPV16 infection that either progressed to CIN3+ or cleared (not recorded which). The chain combines TRBV10-2 with TRBJ1-1, with TRBD1 identical over 7 bases. Input material: blood buffy coat. The CDR3 DNA, read in part, is TGCGCCAGCAGGACAGGGATAATGAACACTGAA. The encoded protein is CASRTGIMNTE. The full CDR3 sequence reads CASRTGIMNTEAFF.